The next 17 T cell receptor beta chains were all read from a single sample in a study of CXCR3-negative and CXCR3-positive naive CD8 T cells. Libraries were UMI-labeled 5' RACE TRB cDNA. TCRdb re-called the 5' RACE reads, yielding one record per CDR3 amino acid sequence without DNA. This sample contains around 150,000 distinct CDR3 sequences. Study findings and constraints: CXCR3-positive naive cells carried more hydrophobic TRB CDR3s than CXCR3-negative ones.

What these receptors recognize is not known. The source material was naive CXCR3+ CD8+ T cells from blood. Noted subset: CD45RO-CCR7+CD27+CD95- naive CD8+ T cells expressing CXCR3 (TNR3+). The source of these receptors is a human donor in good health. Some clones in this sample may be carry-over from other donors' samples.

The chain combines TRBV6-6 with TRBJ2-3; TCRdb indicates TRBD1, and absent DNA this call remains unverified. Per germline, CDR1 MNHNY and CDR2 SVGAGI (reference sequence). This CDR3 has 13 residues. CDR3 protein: CASSYGTADTQYF.

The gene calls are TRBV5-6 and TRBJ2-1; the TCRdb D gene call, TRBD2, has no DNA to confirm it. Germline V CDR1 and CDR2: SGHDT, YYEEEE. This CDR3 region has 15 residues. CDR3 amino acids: CASSLGLADYNEQFF.

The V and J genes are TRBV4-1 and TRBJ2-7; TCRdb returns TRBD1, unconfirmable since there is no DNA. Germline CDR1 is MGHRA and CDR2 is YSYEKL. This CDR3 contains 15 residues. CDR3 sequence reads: CASSQVGGSSYEQYF.

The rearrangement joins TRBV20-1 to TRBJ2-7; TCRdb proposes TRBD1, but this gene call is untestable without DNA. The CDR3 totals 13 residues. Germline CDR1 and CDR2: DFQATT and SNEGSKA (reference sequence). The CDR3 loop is CSARERDPYEQYF.

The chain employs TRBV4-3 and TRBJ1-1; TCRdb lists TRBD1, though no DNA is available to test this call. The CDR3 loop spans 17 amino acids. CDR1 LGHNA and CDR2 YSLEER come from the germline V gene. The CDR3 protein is CASSQDPQGAPNTEAFF.

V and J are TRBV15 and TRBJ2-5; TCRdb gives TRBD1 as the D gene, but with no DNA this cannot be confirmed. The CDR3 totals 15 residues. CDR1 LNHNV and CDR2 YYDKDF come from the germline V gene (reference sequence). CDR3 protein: CATSRVGNIQETQYF.

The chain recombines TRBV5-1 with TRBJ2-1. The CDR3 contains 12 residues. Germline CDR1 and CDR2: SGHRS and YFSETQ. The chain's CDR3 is CASSLDGTEQFF.

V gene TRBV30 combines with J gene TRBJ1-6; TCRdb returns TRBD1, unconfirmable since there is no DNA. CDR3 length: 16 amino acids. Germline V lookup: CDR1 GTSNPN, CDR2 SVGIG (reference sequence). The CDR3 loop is CAWAEQGARYNSPLHF.

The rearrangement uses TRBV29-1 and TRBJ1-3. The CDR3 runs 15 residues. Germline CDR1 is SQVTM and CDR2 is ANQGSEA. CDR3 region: CSVEDLRSSGNTIYF. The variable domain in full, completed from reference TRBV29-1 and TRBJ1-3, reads SAVISQKPSRDICQRGTSLTIQCQVDSQVTMMFWYRQQPGQSLTLIATANQGSEATYESGFVIDKFPISRPNLTFSTLTVSNMSPEDSSIYLCSVEDLRSSGNTIYFGEGSWLTVV.

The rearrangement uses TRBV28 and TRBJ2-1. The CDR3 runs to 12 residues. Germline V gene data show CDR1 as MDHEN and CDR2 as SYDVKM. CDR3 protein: CASSFVSNEQFF.

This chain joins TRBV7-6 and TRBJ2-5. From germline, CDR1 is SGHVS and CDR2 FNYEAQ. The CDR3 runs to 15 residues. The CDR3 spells CASSPTIRAEETQYF.

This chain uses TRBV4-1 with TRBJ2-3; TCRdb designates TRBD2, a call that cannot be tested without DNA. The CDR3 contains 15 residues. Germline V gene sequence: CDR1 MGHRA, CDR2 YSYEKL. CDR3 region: CASSQIAGGTDTQYF.

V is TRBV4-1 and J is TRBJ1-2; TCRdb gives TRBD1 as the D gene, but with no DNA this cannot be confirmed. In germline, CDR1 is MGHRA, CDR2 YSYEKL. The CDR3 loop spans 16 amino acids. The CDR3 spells CASSQVGIDEDSGYTF.

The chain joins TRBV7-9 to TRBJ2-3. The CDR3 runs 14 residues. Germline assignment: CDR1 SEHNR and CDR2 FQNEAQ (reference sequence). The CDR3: CASSLAVIADTQYF.

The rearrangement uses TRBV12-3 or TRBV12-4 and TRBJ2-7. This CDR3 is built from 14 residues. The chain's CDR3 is CASSPARTFYEQYF.

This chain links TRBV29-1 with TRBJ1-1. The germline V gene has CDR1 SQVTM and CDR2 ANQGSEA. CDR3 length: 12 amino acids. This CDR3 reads CSVRDSNTEAFF. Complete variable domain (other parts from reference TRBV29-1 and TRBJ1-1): SAVISQKPSRDICQRGTSLTIQCQVDSQVTMMFWYRQQPGQSLTLIATANQGSEATYESGFVIDKFPISRPNLTFSTLTVSNMSPEDSSIYLCSVRDSNTEAFFGQGTRLTVV.

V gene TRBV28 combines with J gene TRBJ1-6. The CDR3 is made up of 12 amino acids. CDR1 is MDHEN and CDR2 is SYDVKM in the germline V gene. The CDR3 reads CASSLVNSPLHF. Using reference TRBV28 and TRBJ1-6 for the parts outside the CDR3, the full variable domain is DVKVTQSSRYLVKRTGEKVFLECVQDMDHENMFWYRQDPGLGLRLIYFSYDVKMKEKGDIPEGYSVSREKKERFSLILESASTNQTSMYLCASSLVNSPLHFGNGTRLTVT.